The rows below give T cell receptor beta chains drawn from one sample of a study. TCRdb redid the calling of the 5' RACE reads with MiXCR, one entry per CDR3 protein. The profile covers roughly 300 distinct CDR3 sequences, with less than 7% appearing a single time and 61% taken by the ten largest. Input material: effector memory T cells from blood PBMCs. The receptors were gathered from a male donor with HIV. The CDR3 runs from the conserved cysteine through the conserved F or W. D genes are given only for firm matches. Size values are once, few and many counts, or a class for expanded clones, and some rows have none.

clone_size,d_call,j_call,v_call,cdr3_nt,cdr3_aa
hyperexpanded,.,TRBJ1-1,TRBV10-3,TGTGCCATCAGTGAGTCGGGCGGGGACACTGAAGCTTTCTTT,CAISESGGDTEAFF
large,.,TRBJ1-5,TRBV20-1,TGCAGTGCTAGGGAGGCGCAGGGTACTATTCAGCCCCAGCATTTT,CSAREAQGTIQPQHF
medium-sized,.,TRBJ2-5,TRBV28,TGTGCCAGCAGTTTAGGACACCGCGGAAAGAGATCATGGGAGACCCAGTACTTC,CASSLGHRGKRSWETQYF
.,.,TRBJ2-5,TRBV21-1,TGTGCCAGCAATAAGGGTTCCCAAGAGACCCAGTACTTC,CASNKGSQETQYF
large,.,TRBJ2-1,TRBV28,TGTGCCTCCAGCATGGAATACAATGAGCAGTTCTTC,CASSMEYNEQFF
few,.,TRBJ1-5,TRBV20-1,TGCAGTGCTAGAGGATACGGGGTAGGTCAGCCCCAGCATTTT,CSARGYGVGQPQHF
medium-sized,.,TRBJ1-2,TRBV15,TGTGCCACCAGCAGAGATCCGGGCAGCATCTATGGCTACACCTTC,CATSRDPGSIYGYTF
medium-sized,TRBD1,TRBJ1-2,TRBV7-8,TGTGCCAGCAGCTTGACAGGGGGCCGGGCCTATGGCTACACCTTC,CASSLTGGRAYGYTF
few,.,TRBJ1-2,TRBV4-2,TGTGCCAGCAGCCAAGATACGGAGGGGGGCTATGGCTACACCTTC,CASSQDTEGGYGYTF
large,.,TRBJ1-5,TRBV20-1,TGCAGTGCTAGACGGCAGCCCCAGCATTTT,CSARRQPQHF
medium-sized,.,TRBJ1-1,TRBV4-1,TGCGCCAGCAGCCAATATCAGACGGGGGCAGGAAGGACTGAAGCTTTCTTT,CASSQYQTGAGRTEAFF
medium-sized,.,TRBJ1-1,TRBV6-1,TGTGCCAGCAGGATGCGGCGGGGAAACGCTGAAGCTTTCTTT,CASRMRRGNAEAFF
medium-sized,.,TRBJ2-3,TRBV7-6,TGTGCCAGTCGGGATGGGGGGATAGATACGCAGTATTTT,CASRDGGIDTQYF
.,.,TRBJ2-7,TRBV13,TGTGCCAGCAGCTTAGGCCTAGCCCAATACGAGCAGTACTTC,CASSLGLAQYEQYF
few,.,TRBJ1-2,TRBV14,TGTGCCAGCAGCCAAGGGAGGGGAGGTGGCTATGGCTACACCTTC,CASSQGRGGGYGYTF